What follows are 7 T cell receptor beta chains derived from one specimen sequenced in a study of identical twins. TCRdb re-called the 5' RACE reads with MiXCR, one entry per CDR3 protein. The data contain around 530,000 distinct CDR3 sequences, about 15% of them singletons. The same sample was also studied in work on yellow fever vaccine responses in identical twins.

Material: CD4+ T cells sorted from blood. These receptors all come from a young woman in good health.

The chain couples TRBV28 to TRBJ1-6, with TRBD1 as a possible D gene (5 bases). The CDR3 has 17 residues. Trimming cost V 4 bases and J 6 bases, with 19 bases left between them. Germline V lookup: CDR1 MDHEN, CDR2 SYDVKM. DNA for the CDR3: TGTGCCAGCAGTTCTCTTCCAGGGTATCCTCCTAATTCACCCCTCCACTTT. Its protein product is CASSSLPGYPPNSPLHF.

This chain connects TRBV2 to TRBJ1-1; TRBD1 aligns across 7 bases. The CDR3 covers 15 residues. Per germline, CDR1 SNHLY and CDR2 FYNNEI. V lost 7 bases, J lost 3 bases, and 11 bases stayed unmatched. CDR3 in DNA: TGTGCCAGCAACCCGGGACAGAACTTGGACACTGAAGCTTTCTTT. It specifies CASNPGQNLDTEAFF.

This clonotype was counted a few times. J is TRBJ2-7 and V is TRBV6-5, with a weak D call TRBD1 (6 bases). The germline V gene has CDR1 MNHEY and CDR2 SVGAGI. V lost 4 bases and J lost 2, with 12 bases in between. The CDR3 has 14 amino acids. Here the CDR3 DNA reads TGTGCCAGCAGTTCGCCGGGACATACCTACGAGCAGTACTTC. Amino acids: CASSSPGHTYEQYF.

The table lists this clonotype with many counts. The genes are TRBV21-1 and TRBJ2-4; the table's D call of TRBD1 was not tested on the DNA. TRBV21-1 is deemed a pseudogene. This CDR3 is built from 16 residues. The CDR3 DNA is TGTGCCAGCAGCGACTACAGGGTCCTAGCCAAAAACATTCAGTACTTC. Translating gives CASSDYRVLAKNIQYF.

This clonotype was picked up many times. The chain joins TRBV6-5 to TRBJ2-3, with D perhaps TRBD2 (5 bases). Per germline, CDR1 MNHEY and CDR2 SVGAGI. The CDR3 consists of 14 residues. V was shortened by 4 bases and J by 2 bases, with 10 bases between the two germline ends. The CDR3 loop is CASSFGLNTDTQYF. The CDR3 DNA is TGTGCCAGCAGTTTTGGACTCAACACAGATACGCAGTATTTT.

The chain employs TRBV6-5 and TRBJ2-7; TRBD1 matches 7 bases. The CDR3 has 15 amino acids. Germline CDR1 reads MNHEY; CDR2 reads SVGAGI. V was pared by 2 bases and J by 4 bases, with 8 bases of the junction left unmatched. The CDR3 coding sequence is TGTGCCAGCAGTTACACCTACAGGGGTGGTTACGAGCAGTACTTC. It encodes CASSYTYRGGYEQYF.

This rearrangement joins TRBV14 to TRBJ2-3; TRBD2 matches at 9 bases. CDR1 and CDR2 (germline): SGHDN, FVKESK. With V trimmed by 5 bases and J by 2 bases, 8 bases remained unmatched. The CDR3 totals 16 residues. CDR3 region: CASSYPSGKNTDTQYF. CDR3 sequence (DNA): TGTGCCAGCAGCTACCCTAGCGGGAAAAACACAGATACGCAGTATTTT.